Listed below are T cell receptor beta chains from one sample, sequenced in a study of cytomegalovirus exposure and HLA in healthy donors. Clones were read by immunoSEQ multiplex PCR, and TCRdb kept only the in-frame ones, dropping some. Among about 110,000 clones listed, about 81% were seen once. The material sequenced was PBMCs. The receptors derive from a male donor in good health and CMV-seropositive. The CDR3 runs from the conserved cysteine through the conserved F or W. A D gene is named only where the DNA matches it firmly.

d_gene: -; j_gene: TRBJ2-5; v_gene: TRBV28; CDR3nt: TGTGCCAGCAGTCGTCGGGACAACGGACCTCAAGAGACCCAGTACTTC; CDR3aa: CASSRRDNGPQETQYF
d_gene: TRBD1; j_gene: TRBJ2-7; v_gene: TRBV14; CDR3nt: TGTGCCAGCAGCCAAGGGGGACAGGCGAGCTACGAGCAGTACTTC; CDR3aa: CASSQGGQASYEQYF
d_gene: -; j_gene: TRBJ1-4; v_gene: TRBV27; CDR3nt: TGTGCCAGCAGTCCCGGGGTCCTGGGTGCTGAAAAACTGTTTTTT; CDR3aa: CASSPGVLGAEKLFF
d_gene: TRBD1; j_gene: TRBJ2-2; v_gene: TRBV5-1; CDR3nt: TGCGCCAGCAGCTTGCCTCAGGGGGCGACCGGGGAGCTGTTTTTT; CDR3aa: CASSLPQGATGELFF
d_gene: TRBD1; j_gene: TRBJ1-2; v_gene: TRBV5-1; CDR3nt: TGCGCCAGCAGCTTGGCGCAGGGGGCGCGTGGGGGCTACACCTTC; CDR3aa: CASSLAQGARGGYTF
d_gene: TRBD2; j_gene: TRBJ2-3; v_gene: TRBV5-1; CDR3nt: TGCGCCAGCAGCCTGTACGGGACTAGGGGAGATACGCAGTATTTT; CDR3aa: CASSLYGTRGDTQYF
d_gene: -; j_gene: TRBJ2-1; v_gene: TRBV5-1; CDR3nt: TGCGCCAGCAGCTTCTGGGACTCAGAGCAGTTCTTC; CDR3aa: CASSFWDSEQFF
d_gene: -; j_gene: TRBJ1-2; v_gene: TRBV4-1; CDR3nt: TGCGCCAGCAGCCACAGTGGGGACAACTCTTACTATGGCTACACCTTC; CDR3aa: CASSHSGDNSYYGYTF
d_gene: TRBD1; j_gene: TRBJ1-5; v_gene: TRBV19; CDR3nt: TGTGCCAGTAGTACGTTTAGGACAGGGAGTAATAGCAATCAGCCCCAGCATTTT; CDR3aa: CASSTFRTGSNSNQPQHF
d_gene: -; j_gene: TRBJ2-7; v_gene: TRBV15; CDR3nt: TGTGCCACCAGCCCGATGCTGGGGGCGGACGAGCAGTACTTC; CDR3aa: CATSPMLGADEQYF
d_gene: -; j_gene: TRBJ2-2; v_gene: TRBV30; CDR3nt: TGTGCCTGGAGTTACAGGACCGGGGAGCTGTTTTTT; CDR3aa: CAWSYRTGELFF